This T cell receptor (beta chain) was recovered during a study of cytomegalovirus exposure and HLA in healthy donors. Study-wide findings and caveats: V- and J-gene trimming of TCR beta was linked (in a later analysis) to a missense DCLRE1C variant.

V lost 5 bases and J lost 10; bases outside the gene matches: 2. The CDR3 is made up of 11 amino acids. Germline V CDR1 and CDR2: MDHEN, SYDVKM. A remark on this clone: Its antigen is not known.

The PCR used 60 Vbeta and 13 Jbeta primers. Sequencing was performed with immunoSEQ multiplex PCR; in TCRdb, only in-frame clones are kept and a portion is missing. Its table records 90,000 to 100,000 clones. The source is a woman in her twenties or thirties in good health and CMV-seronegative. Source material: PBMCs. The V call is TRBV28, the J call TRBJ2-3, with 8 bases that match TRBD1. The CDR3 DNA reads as TGTGCCAGCAGTGACAGGGGCGCGCAGTATTTT. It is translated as CASSDRGAQYF.